Listed here are 8 T cell receptor beta chains from one sample, sequenced in a study of T cell clones after liver transplantation. Clones were sequenced by immunoSEQ multiplex PCR, and TCRdb holds only the in-frame ones, with some missing. The sample consists of tens of thousands of clones, around 70% of them appearing once. This material consisted of CD4+ T cells from blood, taken at the 22-month timepoint. These receptors were taken from a human patient who received a liver transplant. Some T cells may trace back to the graft donor.

The chain has TRBV30 and TRBJ1-6; 9 positions agree with TRBD1. The germline CDR1 and CDR2 sequences are GTSNPN and SVGIG (reference sequence). The V gene end was trimmed by 7 bases and the J gene end by 10 bases; junction bases not matched to a gene: 11. The CDR3 is made up of 14 amino acids. The CDR3 here is CAFKLGTGPSPLHF. CDR3 nucleotides: TGTGCCTTCAAGTTGGGGACAGGGCCATCACCCCTCCACTTT.

This rearrangement joins TRBV5-6 to TRBJ2-7; TRBD2 might be the D (6 bases). V was trimmed by 2 bases and J by 7 bases, leaving 16 bases between them. The CDR3 totals 14 residues. In germline, CDR1 is SGHDT, CDR2 YYEEEE. CDR3 bases: TGTGCCAGCAGCTTCTTTGGGGTGGAGGGGGAGCAGTACTTC. This encodes CASSFFGVEGEQYF.

At least ten counts were recorded for this clone. The chain recombines TRBV30 with TRBJ1-3; no clear D. Trimming stripped 2 bases from V and 0 bases from J, with 8 bases between. This CDR3 contains 14 residues. Germline lookup yields CDR1 GTSNPN and CDR2 SVGIG (reference sequence). CDR3 protein: CAWSLGLSGNTIYF. The DNA of the CDR3 is TGTGCCTGGAGTTTGGGCCTCTCTGGAAACACCATATATTTT.

V gene TRBV7-2 combines with J gene TRBJ1-1; D is possibly TRBD1 (5 bases). Between the trimmed V and J ends, which lost 1 base and 11 bases, there was a span of 11 bases. The CDR3 consists of 12 residues. Germline V gene data show CDR1 as SGHTA and CDR2 as FQGNSA. The CDR3 is CASSLGRADAFF. DNA of the CDR3: TGTGCCAGCAGCTTAGGCAGGGCCGACGCTTTCTTT. Full variable domain (missing parts from reference TRBV7-2 and TRBJ1-1): GAGVSQSPSNKVTEKGKDVELRCDPISGHTALYWYRQSLGQGLEFLIYFQGNSAPDKSGLPSDRFSAERTGGSVSTLTIQRTQQEDSAVYLCASSLGRADAFFGQGTRLTVV.

This chain connects TRBV18 to TRBJ2-5, with D possibly called TRBD1 or TRBD2 (6 bases each). CDR1 is KGHSH and CDR2 is LQKENI in the germline V gene. This CDR3 is 15 amino acids long. The ends were cut back, 0 bases at V and 4 bases at J, with 12 bases in the middle. The CDR3 region has the DNA TGTGCCAGCTCACCACCGGAGGGGGTAGGAGAGACCCAGTACTTC. Residues: CASSPPEGVGETQYF.

This clone was recorded at least ten times. CDR3 sequence: CATNPGTSVGASTDTQYF. The CDR3 DNA sequence: TGTGCCACCAACCCCGGGACTAGCGTTGGAGCTAGCACAGATACGCAGTATTTT. The gene calls are TRBV10-3 and TRBJ2-3, with TRBD2 matching over 10 bases. V trimming: 10 bases; J trimming: 0 bases; junction bases outside the gene matches: 16. CDR3 size: 18 residues. Germline V gene sequence: CDR1 ENHRY, CDR2 SYGVKD.

The chain carries TRBV28 and TRBJ1-1; D is undetermined. Trimming cost V 1 base and J 0 bases, with 9 bases left between them. The germline CDR1 and CDR2 sequences are MDHEN and SYDVKM. This CDR3 spans 15 amino acids. The chain's CDR3 is CASSLYRNLNTEAFF. CDR3 DNA sequence: TGTGCCAGCAGTTTATATAGGAACCTGAACACTGAAGCTTTCTTT.

This clone was counted a single time. The chain carries TRBV18 and TRBJ1-3, with 8 nucleotides matching TRBD1. Unmatched junction bases numbered 6, after V lost 5 bases and J lost 3 bases. This CDR3 is 15 amino acids long. In germline, CDR1 is KGHSH, CDR2 LQKENI. CDR3 loop: CASSSGTGIGNTIYF. DNA of the CDR3: TGTGCCAGCTCATCGGGGACAGGCATTGGAAACACCATATATTTT.